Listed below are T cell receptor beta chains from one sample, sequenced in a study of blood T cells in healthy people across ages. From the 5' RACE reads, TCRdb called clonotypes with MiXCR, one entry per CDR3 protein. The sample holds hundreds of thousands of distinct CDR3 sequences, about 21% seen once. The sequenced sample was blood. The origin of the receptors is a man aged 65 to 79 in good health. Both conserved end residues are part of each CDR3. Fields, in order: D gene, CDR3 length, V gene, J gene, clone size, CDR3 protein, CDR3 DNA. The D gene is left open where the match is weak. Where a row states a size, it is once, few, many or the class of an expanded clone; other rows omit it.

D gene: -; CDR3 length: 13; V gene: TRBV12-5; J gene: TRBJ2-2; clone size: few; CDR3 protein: CASVSWGTGELFF; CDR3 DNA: TGTGCTAGTGTTTCGTGGGGTACCGGGGAGCTGTTTTTT
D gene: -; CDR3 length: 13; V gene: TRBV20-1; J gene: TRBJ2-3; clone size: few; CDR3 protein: CSAPSFSTDTQYF; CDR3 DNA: TGCAGCGCGCCGAGCTTTTCCACAGATACGCAGTATTTT
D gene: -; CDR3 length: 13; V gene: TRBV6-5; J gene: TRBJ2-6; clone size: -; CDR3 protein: CASTYVGANVLTF; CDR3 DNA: TGTGCCAGCACTTATGTTGGGGCCAACGTCCTGACTTTC
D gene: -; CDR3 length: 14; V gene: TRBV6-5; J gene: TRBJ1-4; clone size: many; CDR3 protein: CASSGGFGAEKLFF; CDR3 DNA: TGTGCCAGCAGTGGGGGGTTCGGTGCGGAAAAACTGTTTTTT
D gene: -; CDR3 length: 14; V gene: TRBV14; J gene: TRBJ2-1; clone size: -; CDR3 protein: CASSQGGVMNEQFF; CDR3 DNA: TGTGCCAGCAGCCAAGGTGGGGTAATGAATGAGCAGTTCTTC
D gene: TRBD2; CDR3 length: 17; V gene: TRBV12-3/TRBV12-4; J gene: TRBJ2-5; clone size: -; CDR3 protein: CASSLGTSGRMEETQYF; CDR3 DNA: TGTGCCAGCAGTTTAGGGACTAGCGGGAGAATGGAGGAGACCCAGTACTTC
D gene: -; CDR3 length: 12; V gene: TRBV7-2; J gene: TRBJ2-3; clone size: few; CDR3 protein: CASSHPGNTQYF; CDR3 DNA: TGTGCCAGCTCCCACCCCGGGAATACGCAGTATTTT
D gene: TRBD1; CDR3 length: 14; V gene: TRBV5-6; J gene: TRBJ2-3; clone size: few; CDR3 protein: CASSSPTGGDTQYF; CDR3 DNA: TGTGCCAGCAGCTCACCCACAGGGGGTGATACGCAGTATTTT
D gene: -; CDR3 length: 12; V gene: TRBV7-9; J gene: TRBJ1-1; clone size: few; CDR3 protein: CASSPGQSGAFF; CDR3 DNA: TGTGCCAGCAGCCCCGGACAATCCGGGGCTTTCTTT
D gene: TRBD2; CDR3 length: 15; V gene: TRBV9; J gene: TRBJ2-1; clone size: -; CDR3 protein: CASSVGASGHNEQFF; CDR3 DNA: TGTGCCAGCAGCGTAGGGGCTAGCGGGCACAATGAGCAGTTCTTC
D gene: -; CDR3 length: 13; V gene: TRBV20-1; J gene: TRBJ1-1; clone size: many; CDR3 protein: CSAQPTSNTEAFF; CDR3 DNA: TGCAGTGCCCAACCGACGTCGAACACTGAAGCTTTCTTT
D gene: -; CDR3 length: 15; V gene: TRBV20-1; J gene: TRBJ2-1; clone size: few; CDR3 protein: CSARGAVFSYNEQFF; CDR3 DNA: TGCAGTGCCAGAGGGGCGGTTTTCTCCTACAATGAGCAGTTCTTC
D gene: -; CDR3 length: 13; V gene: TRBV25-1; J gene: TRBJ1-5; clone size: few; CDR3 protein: CASSEFGNQPQHF; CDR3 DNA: TGTGCCAGCAGTGAATTCGGCAATCAGCCCCAGCATTTT
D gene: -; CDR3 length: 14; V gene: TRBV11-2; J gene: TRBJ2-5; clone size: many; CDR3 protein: CASSFGSGGETQYF; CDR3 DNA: -
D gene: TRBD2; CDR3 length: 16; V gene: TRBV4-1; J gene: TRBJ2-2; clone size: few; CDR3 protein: CASSRPLAGVTGELFF; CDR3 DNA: TGCGCCAGCAGCCGGCCCCTAGCGGGAGTTACCGGGGAGCTGTTTTTT
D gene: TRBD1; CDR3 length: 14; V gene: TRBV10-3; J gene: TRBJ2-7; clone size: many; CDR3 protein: CAISSGTGPYEQYF; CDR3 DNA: TGTGCCATCAGTTCCGGGACAGGACCCTACGAGCAGTACTTC
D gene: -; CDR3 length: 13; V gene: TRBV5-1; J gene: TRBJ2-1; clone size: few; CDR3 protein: CASSLYSDYSKSF; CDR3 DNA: TGCGCCAGCAGCTTGTATTCGGACTACTCCAAGAGCTTC
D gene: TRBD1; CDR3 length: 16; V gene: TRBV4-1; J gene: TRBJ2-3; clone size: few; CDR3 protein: CASSRSGTGLTDTQYF; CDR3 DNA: TGCGCCAGCAGCCGATCCGGGACAGGGCTCACAGATACGCAGTATTTT
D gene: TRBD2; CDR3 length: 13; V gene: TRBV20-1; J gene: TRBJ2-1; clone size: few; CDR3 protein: CSASPGTRDEQFF; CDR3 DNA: TGCAGTGCTAGTCCCGGGACTAGGGATGAGCAGTTCTTC
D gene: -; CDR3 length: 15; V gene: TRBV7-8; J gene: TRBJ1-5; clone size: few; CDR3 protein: CASSLEGGVSQPQHF; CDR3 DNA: TGTGCCAGCAGCTTAGAAGGGGGGGTTAGTCAGCCCCAGCATTTT
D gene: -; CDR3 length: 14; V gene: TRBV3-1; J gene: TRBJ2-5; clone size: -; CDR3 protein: CASSQGVIQETQYF; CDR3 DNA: TGTGCCAGCAGCCAAGGGGTTATACAGGAGACCCAGTACTTC
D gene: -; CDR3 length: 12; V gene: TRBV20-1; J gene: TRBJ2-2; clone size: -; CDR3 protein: CSAWTVTGELFF; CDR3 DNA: TGCAGTGCGTGGACAGTCACCGGGGAGCTGTTTTTT
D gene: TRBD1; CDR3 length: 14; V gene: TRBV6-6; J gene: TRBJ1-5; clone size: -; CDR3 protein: CASSGQGAAQPQHF; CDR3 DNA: TGTGCCAGCAGTGGACAGGGGGCGGCTCAGCCCCAGCATTTT
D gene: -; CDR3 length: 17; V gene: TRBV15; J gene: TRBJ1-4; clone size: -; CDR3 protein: CATSREGAGTTNEKLFF; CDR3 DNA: TGTGCCACCAGCAGAGAGGGAGCCGGGACAACTAATGAAAAACTGTTTTTT
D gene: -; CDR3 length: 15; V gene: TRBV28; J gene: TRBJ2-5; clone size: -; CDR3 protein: CASSQEGINRETQYF; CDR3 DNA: TGTGCCAGCAGTCAGGAGGGGATAAACAGAGAGACCCAGTACTTC
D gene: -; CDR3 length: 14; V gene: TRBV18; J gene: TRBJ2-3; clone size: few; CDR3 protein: CASSPLVSGDTQYF; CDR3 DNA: TGTGCCAGCTCACCTTTGGTGAGTGGAGATACGCAGTATTTT
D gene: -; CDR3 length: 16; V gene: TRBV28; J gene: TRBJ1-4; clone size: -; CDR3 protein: CASSWRMYATNEKLFF; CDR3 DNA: TGTGCCAGCAGTTGGAGGATGTATGCAACTAATGAAAAACTGTTTTTT
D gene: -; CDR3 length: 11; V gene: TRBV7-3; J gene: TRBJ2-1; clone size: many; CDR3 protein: CASSNSNEQFF; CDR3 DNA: TGTGCCAGCAGCAACAGTAATGAGCAGTTCTTC
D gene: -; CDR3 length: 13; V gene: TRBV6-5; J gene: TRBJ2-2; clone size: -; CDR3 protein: CASRIRSTGELFF; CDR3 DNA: TGTGCCAGCAGAATAAGATCGACCGGGGAGCTGTTTTTT
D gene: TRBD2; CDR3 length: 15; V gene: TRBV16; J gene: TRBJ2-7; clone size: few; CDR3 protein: CASSQESSGIYEQYF; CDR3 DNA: TGTGCCAGCAGCCAAGAGTCTAGCGGCATCTACGAGCAGTACTTC
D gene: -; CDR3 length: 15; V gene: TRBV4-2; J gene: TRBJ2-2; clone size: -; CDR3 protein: CASSQETGKTGELFF; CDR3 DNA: TGTGCCAGCAGCCAAGAGACGGGAAAGACCGGGGAGCTGTTTTTT
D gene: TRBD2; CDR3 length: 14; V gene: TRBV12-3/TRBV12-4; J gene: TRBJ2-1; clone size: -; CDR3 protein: CASSLSGSNNEQFF; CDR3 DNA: TGTGCCAGCAGTTTAAGCGGGAGCAACAATGAGCAGTTCTTC
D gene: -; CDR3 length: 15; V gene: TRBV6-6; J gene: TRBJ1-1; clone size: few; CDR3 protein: CASSQGRVLHTEAFF; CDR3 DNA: TGTGCCAGCAGCCAAGGACGCGTGCTACACACTGAAGCTTTCTTT
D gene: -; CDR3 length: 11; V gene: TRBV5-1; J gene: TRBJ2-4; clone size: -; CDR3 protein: CASSRGGIQYF; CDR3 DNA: TGCGCCAGCAGTCGAGGGGGCATTCAGTACTTC
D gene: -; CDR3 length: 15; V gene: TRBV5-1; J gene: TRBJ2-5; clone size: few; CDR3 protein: CASSPSSPSQETQYF; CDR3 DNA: TGCGCCAGCAGCCCGTCCTCTCCATCCCAAGAGACCCAGTACTTC
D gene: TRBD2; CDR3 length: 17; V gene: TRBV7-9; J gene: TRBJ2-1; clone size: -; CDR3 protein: CASSVGLAGTRGGEQFF; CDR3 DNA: TGTGCCAGCAGCGTCGGACTAGCGGGGACCCGGGGGGGTGAGCAGTTCTTC
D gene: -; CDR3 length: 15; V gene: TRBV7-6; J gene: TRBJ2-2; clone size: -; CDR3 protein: CASSLGPRGSEELFF; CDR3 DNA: TGTGCCAGCAGCTTAGGTCCTAGGGGGTCGGAGGAGCTGTTTTTT
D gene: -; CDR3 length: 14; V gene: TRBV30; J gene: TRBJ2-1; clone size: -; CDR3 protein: CAWRQGPSYNEQFF; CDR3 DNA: TGTGCCTGGAGGCAGGGACCTTCCTACAATGAGCAGTTCTTC
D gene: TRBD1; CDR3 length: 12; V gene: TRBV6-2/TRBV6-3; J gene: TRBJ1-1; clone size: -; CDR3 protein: CASSPDRGSAFF; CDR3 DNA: TGTGCCAGCAGTCCGGACAGGGGGAGTGCTTTCTTT
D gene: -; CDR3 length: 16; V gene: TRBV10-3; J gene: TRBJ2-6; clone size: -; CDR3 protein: CAISERQGAGANVLTF; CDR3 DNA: TGTGCCATCAGTGAGCGGCAGGGTGCTGGGGCCAACGTCCTGACTTTC
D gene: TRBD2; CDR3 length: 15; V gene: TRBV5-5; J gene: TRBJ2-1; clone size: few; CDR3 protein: CASSSREVSYNEQFF; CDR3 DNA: TGTGCCAGCAGCTCGCGGGAGGTTTCCTACAATGAGCAGTTCTTC